Listed here are 19 T cell receptor beta chains from one sample, sequenced in a study of spatial heterogeneity in lung cancer. As for time point: sample taken at primary tumor resection. TCRdb analysed the 5' RACE reads with MiXCR anew, one entry per CDR3 protein. The data contain roughly 25,000 distinct CDR3 sequences, approximately 7% of them seen just once; the ten biggest clones take up around 15%. This specimen consisted of PBMCs, obtained at surgery. Source of these receptors: a male donor with early-stage non-small cell lung cancer.

There are a few counts of this clonotype. V usage is TRBV28 and J usage is TRBJ2-1, with TRBD2 matching 7 bases. V dropped 6 bases and J dropped 5; count of bases not matched to a gene: 13. The CDR3 spans 16 residues. Per germline, CDR1 MDHEN and CDR2 SYDVKM. In nucleotides, the CDR3 is TGTGCCAGCAGCATTTACGCCGGGACTACCGACAATGAGCAGTTCTTC. This gives the protein CASSIYAGTTDNEQFF.

This clonotype was recorded many times. This chain joins TRBV27 and TRBJ2-7; a weak D match, TRBD2 (5 bases). This CDR3 contains 15 residues. Germline V gives CDR1 MNHEY, CDR2 SMNVEV (reference sequence). The V gene lost 3 bases and the J gene lost 0 bases, with 12 bases spanning the gap. As DNA, the CDR3 is TGTGCCAGCAGTTTGGCAGTGCGGGCCTCCTACGAGCAGTACTTC. As protein: CASSLAVRASYEQYF.

This clonotype was detected a few times. A much larger clone differs from this one at a single base, so this may be a read error. The chain has TRBV28 and TRBJ1-4; D is uncertain. The CDR3 is 15 amino acids. The germline V gene encodes CDR1 MDHEN and CDR2 SYDVKM. The CDR3 DNA is TGTGCCAACAGTTTTGCGGGTGTTGCAAGGGAAAAACTGTTTTTT. Encoded protein: CANSFAGVAREKLFF.

The table lists this clonotype with many counts. The chain recombines TRBV20-1 with TRBJ2-2; unclear D gene. The CDR3 has 13 residues. CDR1 DFQATT and CDR2 SNEGSKA come from the germline V gene (reference sequence). The germline V and J ends were trimmed by 6 bases and 5 bases, with 13 bases remaining between them. CDR3 bases: TGCAGTGCCCAATACAAGGGTACCGGGGAGCTGTTTTTT. Translation: CSAQYKGTGELFF.

This clonotype is medium-sized (0.01 to 0.1%) by share. This sequence joins TRBV5-1 and TRBJ2-7; D is unclear. Trimming cost V 0 bases and J 1 base, with 5 bases left between them. Germline V lookup: CDR1 SGHRS, CDR2 YFSETQ. The CDR3 contains 13 residues. The CDR3 DNA reads TGCGCCAGCAGCTTGGCGGGTTCCTACGAGCAGTACTTC. The encoded protein is CASSLAGSYEQYF.

In its sample, this clonotype was seen a few times. Here the CDR3 reads CASSLVQSTEAFF. Written as DNA, the CDR3 is TGCGCCAGCAGCCTAGTTCAATCCACTGAAGCTTTCTTT. The rearrangement joins TRBV5-1 to TRBJ1-1; D remains unclear. V was trimmed by 4 bases and J by 4 bases, leaving 11 bases between them. CDR3 length: 13 residues. Looked up from germline, CDR1 is SGHRS and CDR2 is YFSETQ.

The chain carries TRBV7-2 and TRBJ1-1; 7 positions match TRBD1. CDR1 and CDR2 (germline): SGHTA, FQGNSA. CDR3 length: 15 amino acids. V shed 5 bases and J 0 bases; nucleotides not matched to a gene: 6. CDR3 amino acids: CASSLSTGMNTEAFF. The CDR3 region has the DNA TGTGCCAGCAGCCTGTCGACAGGGATGAACACTGAAGCTTTCTTT.

This clonotype showed up just a few times. Relative to the germline gene, one junction end is altered; a read error may explain this. This chain joins TRBV7-7 and TRBJ2-1; D might be TRBD2 (5 bases). Germline V lookup: CDR1 SSHAT, CDR2 FNYEAQ (reference sequence). The CDR3 has 13 residues. The CDR3 here is CASSFGVYNEQFF. CDR3 DNA sequence: TGTGCTAGCAGCTTCGGGGTGTACAATGAGCAGTTCTTC. Variable domain in full (rest from reference TRBV7-7 and TRBJ2-1): GAGVSQSPRYKVTKRGQDVTLRCDPISSHATLYWYQQALGQGPEFLTYFNYEAQPDKSGLPSDRFSAERPEGSISTLTIQRTEQRDSAMYRCASSFGVYNEQFFGPGTRLTVL.

This clonotype is categorized as medium-sized. The V call is TRBV12-3 or TRBV12-4, the J call TRBJ2-7; D remains ambiguous. V lost 3 bases and J lost 3, with 6 bases in between. The CDR3 consists of 12 residues. For the CDR3, the DNA is TGTGCCAGCAGTTTGATTATCTACGAGCAGTACTTC. Encoded protein: CASSLIIYEQYF.

Ten or more counts support this clonotype. The chain uses TRBV12-3 or TRBV12-4 and TRBJ1-1, with a weak D call TRBD1 (6 bases). The V end lost 6 bases, the J end lost 1 base, and 12 bases lay between the germline ends. CDR3 length: 14 residues. Written as DNA, the CDR3 is TGTGCCAGCAGACCACCGGGACAGAACACTGAAGCTTTCTTT. This encodes CASRPPGQNTEAFF.

This clonotype was counted many times. The rearrangement links TRBV7-2 to TRBJ2-3, with 8 bases that match TRBD1. This CDR3 has 14 amino acids. The junction had 15 bases not matched to a gene; V was cut back by 5 bases and J by 14 bases. Germline V CDR1 and CDR2: SGHTA, FQGNSA. The CDR3 DNA is TGTGCCAGCAGCCGGCCGGGGACAGGTCTCTTGCGGTATTTT. It codes for CASSRPGTGLLRYF. The variable domain in full, with the rest retrieved from reference TRBV7-2 and TRBJ2-3, is GAGVSQSPSNKVTEKGKDVELRCDPISGHTALYWYRQSLGQGLEFLIYFQGNSAPDKSGLPSDRFSAERTGGSVSTLTIQRTQQEDSAVYLCASSRPGTGLLRYFGPGTRLTVL.

This clonotype was counted only a few times. The chain joins TRBV28 to TRBJ2-5, with 8 bases that match TRBD1. CDR1 is MDHEN and CDR2 is SYDVKM in the germline V gene. CDR3 length: 15 residues. The V and J ends lost 7 bases and 5 bases, in that order; junction bases with no gene match: 12. The DNA of the CDR3 is TGTGCCAGCAACCCGCAGGGGGCGAGACACGAGACCCAGTACTTC. Amino acids: CASNPQGARHETQYF.

V usage is TRBV18 and J usage is TRBJ2-7; 7 bases match TRBD1. V lost 5 bases, J lost 6 bases, and 4 bases stayed unmatched. CDR1 is KGHSH and CDR2 is LQKENI in the germline V gene. There are 12 residues in the CDR3. CDR3 DNA sequence: TGTGCCAGCTCATCGGACAGGAGCGAGCAGTACTTC. It translates to CASSSDRSEQYF.

The rearrangement uses TRBV6-5 and TRBJ1-2; TRBD1 matches at 9 bases. The germline CDR1 and CDR2 sequences are MNHEY and SVGAGI. The junction had 7 bases not matched to a gene; V was cut back by 7 bases and J by 4 bases. This CDR3 has 14 amino acids. The CDR3 region is CASKTDRGSYGYTF. As DNA, the CDR3 is TGTGCCAGCAAAACGGACAGGGGTAGCTATGGCTACACCTTC.

This clonotype is medium-sized by share. The chain is built from TRBV5-1 and TRBJ2-1; a possible D gene is TRBD2 (5 bases). This CDR3 is 14 amino acids long. Trimming pared 7 bases from V and 7 bases from J, leaving 18 bases between. Germline V gives CDR1 SGHRS, CDR2 YFSETQ. The DNA of the CDR3 is TGCGCCAGCTTTACGGGGTCCGCTCGGAATGAGCAGTTCTTC. Its protein product is CASFTGSARNEQFF.

The CDR3 bases are TGTGCCAGCAGTTTTGACGTGTACAATAGTAATTCACCCCTCCACTTT. Translating it yields CASSFDVYNSNSPLHF. J is TRBJ1-6 and V is TRBV12-3 or TRBV12-4; D is unclear. This CDR3 contains 16 residues. Trimming left V 3 bases short and J 6 bases short, with 15 bases between.

This clonotype turned up a few times. V usage is TRBV29-1 and J usage is TRBJ2-3; D gene uncertain. In germline, CDR1 is SQVTM, CDR2 ANQGSEA. V lost 5 bases and J lost 0, with 6 bases in between. This CDR3 has 12 amino acids. CDR3 region: CSVRPSTDTQYF. CDR3 bases: TGCAGCGTTCGCCCTAGCACAGATACGCAGTATTTT.

This chain links TRBV7-2 with TRBJ2-2; 7 bases align to TRBD2. The germline V gene encodes CDR1 SGHTA and CDR2 FQGNSA. Unmatched junction bases numbered 5, after V lost 5 bases and J lost 5 bases. This CDR3 is built from 14 residues. The CDR3 sequence is CASSRILATGELFF. The CDR3 DNA reads as TGTGCCAGCAGCCGCATACTAGCGACCGGGGAGCTGTTTTTT.

DNA for the CDR3: TGTGCCACCAGTGATTTCGGCAGGGAGCAAGAGACCCAGTACTTC. Its protein product is CATSDFGREQETQYF. The chain combines TRBV24-1 with TRBJ2-5; D might be TRBD1 or TRBD2, each matching 5 bases. The CDR3 contains 15 residues. Trimming cost V 1 base and J 2 bases, with 10 bases left between them. Germline V gives CDR1 KGHDR, CDR2 SFDVKD.